This entry features one T cell receptor beta chain sequence. This entry is derived from a study of blood T cells in healthy people across ages. It was with a sample-barcoded 5' primer and a J-beta primer mix that a second PCR of about 7 to 12 cycles was run. MiXCR, run by TCRdb on the 5' RACE reads, gives a single entry per CDR3 protein. This table has hundreds of thousands of distinct CDR3 sequences, around 26% appearing once. Germline lookup yields CDR1 SGHVS and CDR2 FNYEAQ. The V and J ends lost 0 bases and 7 bases, in that order; junction bases with no gene match: 8. The CDR3 is 16 residues long.

The receptor was derived from a woman over 75 in good health. This sequence joins TRBV7-6 and TRBJ2-1; 8 nucleotides match TRBD2. The sequenced material came from blood. The CDR3 DNA reads TGTGCCAGCAGCTTAGCTAGCGGGACTATCTGGAATGAGCAGTTCTTC. As protein: CASSLASGTIWNEQFF.